Here is one T cell receptor beta chain with its context. What it binds is unknown. The CDR3 length is 15 residues. Germline CDR1 is MGHRA and CDR2 is YSYEKL. Deletions cut 0 bases from V and 0 bases from J, with 8 bases between. The sample is drawn from a study of cytomegalovirus exposure and HLA in healthy donors. General study findings and limits: Data from an earlier analysis indicated that most TCR beta V segments were productive either about 90% or about 30% of the time. Analysis performed later showed TCR beta chains linked to HLA being more clonally expanded than equally common others.

Vbeta (60) and Jbeta (13) primers were used in the PCR. Under the authors' procedure: About 10 million shared chains were among approximately 80 million unique TCR beta chains counted in a later analysis. Assay used: immunoSEQ multiplex PCR; TCRdb lists only in-frame clones, some missing. That table is the source of V, J and clone size, and D and trimming were worked out from the DNA. The top ten hold roughly 4% of the sample, which has 100,000 to 150,000 clones, 80% seen once. The sequence was collected from a woman aged 40 to 50 in good health and CMV-seronegative. The rearrangement links TRBV4-1 to TRBJ1-1, with D uncertain. Sequences were obtained from PBMCs. CDR3 in amino acids: CASSQEAGLNTEAFF. The CDR3 bases are TGCGCCAGCAGCCAAGAAGCGGGATTGAACACTGAAGCTTTCTTT.